The 16 T cell receptor beta chains in this list originate from one sample, sequenced in a study of beta chain features in type 1 diabetes (dated by TCRdb to 2017 to 2018). The library was obtained by the immunoSEQ multiplex PCR assay. The High Capacity cDNA Reverse Transcription Kit was used to reverse transcribe all of the isolated RNA, meaning that expressed TCRB transcripts were what got sequenced. TCRdb took this table from immuneACCESS and kept in-frame rearrangements with V and J called. Such tables lack part of the clones; where checked against another copy, unresolved V genes explain under half of the gap, and the rest is unexplained. Present in this sample are 900,000 or so clones, roughly a sixth of which were seen just once. The top ten hold roughly 0.025% of the sample. Sequencing input: naive CD4+ T cells from blood. The meaning of the sample's cell subset or site label: true naive CD4+ T cells. Receptors originate from a woman aged 18-35 years in good health.

This clone was detected only a few times. The chain carries TRBV4-3 and TRBJ2-7; D tentatively reads TRBD1 or TRBD2 (5 bases each). Germline assignment: CDR1 LGHNA and CDR2 YSLEER. Trimming shortened V by 4 bases and J by 6 bases, and 19 bases separated the two germline ends. CDR3 length: 15 amino acids. CDR3 sequence reads: CASSPHGDGYGEQYF. DNA for the CDR3: TGCGCCAGCAGCCCCCACGGGGACGGATACGGCGAGCAGTACTTC.

The sample holds a few counts of this clone. V is TRBV5-4 and J is TRBJ2-5; D not certain. V gave up 2 bases and J gave up 5 bases, with 13 bases separating them. The CDR3 runs to 14 residues. Per germline, CDR1 SGHNT and CDR2 YYREEE (reference sequence). In nucleotides, the CDR3 is TGTGCCAGCAGCTTCGCTAGAATCGAGGAGACCCAGTACTTC. Its translation is CASSFARIEETQYF.

This clone was recorded a few times. This rearrangement joins TRBV7-8 to TRBJ2-5, with a tentative D call TRBD2 (6 bases). V dropped 6 bases and J dropped 3 bases, with 32 bases sitting between them. Germline-derived CDR1 and CDR2 are SGHVS and FQNEAQ. This CDR3 is 20 amino acids long. CDR3 sequence: CASREGYGSSLGTPKETQYF. The CDR3 DNA reads as TGTGCCAGCAGGGAGGGTTATGGGAGTTCCTTGGGGACTCCAAAAGAGACCCAGTACTTC.

J is TRBJ1-1 and V is TRBV10-3; D remains unclear. Trimming stripped 3 bases from V and 9 bases from J, with 8 bases between. The CDR3 has 11 amino acids. The germline CDR1 and CDR2 sequences are ENHRY and SYGVKD. CDR3 residues: CAISEGSKAFF. For the CDR3, the DNA is TGTGCCATCAGTGAAGGATCCAAAGCTTTCTTT.

This clone appeared a few times. The chain combines TRBV7-8 with TRBJ1-5; 8 bases are a match to TRBD1. The germline V gene has CDR1 SGHVS and CDR2 FQNEAQ. This CDR3 contains 18 residues. Germline trimming cut 2 bases from V and 4 bases from J; bases unmatched to any gene: 13. The CDR3 nucleotides read TGTGCCAGCAGCTTACCTCGACAGGGGTTGGGACCTAATCAGCCCCAGCATTTT. The encoded protein is CASSLPRQGLGPNQPQHF.

The chain carries TRBV7-3 and TRBJ2-1; 12 bases fit TRBD2. The CDR3 is 15 residues long. Germline trimming cut 2 bases from V and 7 bases from J; bases unmatched to any gene: 3. Germline CDR1 and CDR2: SGHTA and FQGTGA. The CDR3 DNA reads TGTGCCAGCAGCTTAGAAACTAGCGGGAGGAATGAGCAGTTCTTC. This sequence encodes CASSLETSGRNEQFF.

The chain joins TRBV14 to TRBJ2-6, with TRBD1 identical over 12 bases. Germline V gene data show CDR1 as SGHDN and CDR2 as FVKESK. The CDR3 has 17 amino acids. The V segment lost 8 bases and the J segment 4 bases; nucleotides outside the gene matches: 9. CDR3 coding DNA: TGTGCCAGCCAGAGGGGACAGGGGGCGCAAGGGGCCAACGTCCTGACTTTC. Amino acids: CASQRGQGAQGANVLTF. The entire variable domain, with the rest obtained from reference TRBV14 and TRBJ2-6, is as follows: EAGVTQFPSHSVIEKGQTVTLRCDPISGHDNLYWYRRVMGKEIKFLLHFVKESKQDESGMPNNRFLAERTGGTYSTLKVQPAELEDSGVYFCASQRGQGAQGANVLTFGAGSRLTVL.

This clone was counted a few times. This chain uses TRBV7-3 with TRBJ2-1; D is possibly TRBD1 (5 bases). The CDR3 runs to 14 residues. The V end lost 1 base, the J end lost 4 bases, and 8 bases lay between the germline ends. Germline CDR1 is SGHTA and CDR2 is FQGTGA. Here the CDR3 DNA reads TGTGCCAGCAGCTTAAGGGGCGGTTACAATGAGCAGTTCTTC. Translating it yields CASSLRGGYNEQFF.

This clone was detected only a few times. The chain is built from TRBV7-2 and TRBJ2-1; TRBD2 matches 9 bases. V was clipped by 4 bases and J by 6 bases; unmatched bases: 10. Germline assignment: CDR1 SGHTA and CDR2 FQGNSA. This CDR3 has 16 amino acids. In DNA form, the CDR3 reads TGTGCCAGCAGCTCGATGGGACTAGCTCCTGCCAATGAGCAGTTCTTC. Protein: CASSSMGLAPANEQFF.

The chain uses TRBV25-1 and TRBJ2-7, with D perhaps assigned TRBD1 or TRBD2 (5 bases each). The CDR3 spans 14 residues. Germline CDR1 is MGHDK and CDR2 is SYGVNS. The V gene lost 4 bases and the J gene lost 2 bases, with 12 bases spanning the gap. The CDR3 DNA follows: TGTGCCAGCAGTGTGGGGGAATCACCCTACGAGCAGTACTTC. This gives the protein CASSVGESPYEQYF.

This clone was picked up one time. A junction boundary mismatches the germline segment, possibly from a read error. V gene TRBV18 combines with J gene TRBJ1-2, with unresolved D. The CDR3 is 12 amino acids. In germline, CDR1 is KGHSH, CDR2 LQKENI. CDR3 in DNA: TGTGCCAGCTCACCGGGGAGACCGCATTACGGGTTT. Amino acids: CASSPGRPHYGF.

V is TRBV7-2 and J is TRBJ2-7; D possibly corresponds to TRBD1 (6 bases). CDR3 length equals 14 residues. Trimming removed 4 bases at V and 3 bases at J, with 13 bases between. CDR1 and CDR2 (germline): SGHTA, FQGNSA. The CDR3 sequence is CASSSATGRYEQYF. The CDR3 DNA reads as TGTGCCAGCAGCTCGGCGACAGGTCGCTACGAGCAGTACTTC. Based on the CDR3 plus reference TRBV7-2 and TRBJ2-7, the full variable domain is GAGVSQSPSNKVTEKGKDVELRCDPISGHTALYWYRQSLGQGLEFLIYFQGNSAPDKSGLPSDRFSAERTGGSVSTLTIQRTQQEDSAVYLCASSSATGRYEQYFGPGTRLTVT.

This clone was seen more than once but under ten times. This chain uses TRBV29-1 with TRBJ2-7; 8 nucleotides line up with TRBD1. This CDR3 comprises 14 residues. Trimming removed 6 bases from V and 2 bases from J; junction bases left unmatched: 9. The germline CDR1 and CDR2 sequences are SQVTM and ANQGSEA. The CDR3 DNA is TGCAGCGTCGTTAAGGACAGGGCGCCCTACGAGCAGTACTTC. This translates into CSVVKDRAPYEQYF.

This clone has just a few counts. The chain has TRBV7-9 and TRBJ2-2; TRBD1 matches 7 bases. Germline trimming cut 5 bases from V and 1 base from J; bases unmatched to any gene: 4. Germline values: CDR1 SEHNR, CDR2 FQNEAQ (reference sequence). CDR3 length equals 15 residues. For the CDR3, the DNA is TGTGCCAGCAGCAAAGACAGGGTGAACACCGGGGAGCTGTTTTTT. This translates into CASSKDRVNTGELFF.

V usage is TRBV20-1 and J usage is TRBJ2-3, with D unclear. This CDR3 comprises 11 residues. From germline, CDR1 is DFQATT and CDR2 SNEGSKA (reference sequence). Between the trimmed V and J ends, which lost 5 bases and 2 bases, there was a span of 5 bases. The DNA of the CDR3 is TGCAGTGCTCCAAACACAGATACGCAGTATTTT. Translated, it gives CSAPNTDTQYF.

The chain is built from TRBV5-1 and TRBJ2-5, with 7 positions matching TRBD2. Germline loops: CDR1 SGHRS, CDR2 YFSETQ. The length of the CDR3 is 14 residues. Unmatched junction bases numbered 10, after V lost 6 bases and J lost 5 bases. In DNA form, the CDR3 reads TGCGCCAGCACCTTACTCGAGGGAGGGGAGACCCAGTACTTC. This sequence encodes CASTLLEGGETQYF.